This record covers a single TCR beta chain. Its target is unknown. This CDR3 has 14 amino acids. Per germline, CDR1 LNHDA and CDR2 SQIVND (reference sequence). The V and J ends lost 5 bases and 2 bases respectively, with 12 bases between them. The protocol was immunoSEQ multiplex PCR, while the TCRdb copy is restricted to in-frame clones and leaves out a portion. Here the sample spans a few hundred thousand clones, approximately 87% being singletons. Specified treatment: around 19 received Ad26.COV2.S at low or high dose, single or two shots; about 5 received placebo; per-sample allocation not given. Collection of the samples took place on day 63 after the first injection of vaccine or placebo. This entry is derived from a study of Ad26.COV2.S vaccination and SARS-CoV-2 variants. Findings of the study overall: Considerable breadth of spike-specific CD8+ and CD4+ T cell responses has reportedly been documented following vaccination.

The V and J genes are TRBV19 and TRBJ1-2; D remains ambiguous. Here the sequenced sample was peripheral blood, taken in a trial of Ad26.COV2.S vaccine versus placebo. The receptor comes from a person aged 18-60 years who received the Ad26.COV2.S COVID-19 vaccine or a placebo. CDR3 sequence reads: CASSPKWENYGYTF. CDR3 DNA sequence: TGTGCCAGTAGTCCCAAATGGGAGAACTATGGCTACACCTTC.